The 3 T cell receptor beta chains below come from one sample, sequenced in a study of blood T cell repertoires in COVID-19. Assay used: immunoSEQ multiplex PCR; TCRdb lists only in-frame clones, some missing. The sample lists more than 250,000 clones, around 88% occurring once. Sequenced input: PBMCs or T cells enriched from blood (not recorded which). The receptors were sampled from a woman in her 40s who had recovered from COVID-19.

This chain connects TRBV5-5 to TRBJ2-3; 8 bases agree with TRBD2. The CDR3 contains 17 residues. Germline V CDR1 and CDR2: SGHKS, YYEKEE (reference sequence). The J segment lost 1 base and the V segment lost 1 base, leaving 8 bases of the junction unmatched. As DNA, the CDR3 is TGTGCCAGCAGCTTGCGAGCGGCGCGGGAGGGCACAGATACGCAGTATTTT. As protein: CASSLRAAREGTDTQYF.

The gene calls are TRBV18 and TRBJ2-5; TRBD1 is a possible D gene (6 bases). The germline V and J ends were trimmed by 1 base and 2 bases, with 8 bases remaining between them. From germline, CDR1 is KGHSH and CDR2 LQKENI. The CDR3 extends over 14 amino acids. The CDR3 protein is CASSPRDKQETQYF. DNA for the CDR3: TGTGCCAGCTCACCACGGGACAAGCAAGAGACCCAGTACTTC. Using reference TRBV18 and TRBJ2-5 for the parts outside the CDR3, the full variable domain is NAGVMQNPRHLVRRRGQEARLRCSPMKGHSHVYWYRQLPEEGLKFMVYLQKENIIDESGMPKERFSAEFPKEGPSILRIQQVVRGDSAAYFCASSPRDKQETQYFGPGTRLLVL.

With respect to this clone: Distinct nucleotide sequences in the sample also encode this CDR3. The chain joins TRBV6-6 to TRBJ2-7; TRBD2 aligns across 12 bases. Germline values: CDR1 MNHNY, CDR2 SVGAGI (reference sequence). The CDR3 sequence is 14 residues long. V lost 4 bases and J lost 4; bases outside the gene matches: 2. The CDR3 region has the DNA TGTGCCAGCAGTTTGACTAGCGGGAGTTACGAGCAGTACTTC. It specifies CASSLTSGSYEQYF.